This TCR beta chain was sequenced in a study of cytomegalovirus exposure and HLA in healthy donors (dated by TCRdb to about 2017). Describing the broader study: According to an earlier analysis of 587 of the donors, 200 million or so T cells yielded over 100 million unique TCR beta sequences and around 300 Gb of sequence data. Approximately 310 gigabases of sequencing data and approximately 85 million unique TCR sequences were included in an early release covering roughly 600 HLA-typed donors. The genetic ancestry cluster associated with self-reported Caucasian donors included 80% to 90% of the 398 genotyped donors. The study aimed to test whether signatures of past pathogen exposure could be identified by cataloging public T cell receptors. The T cell repertoires of roughly 660 subjects were profiled by immunosequencing and related to cytomegalovirus serostatus. Besides the first cohort of roughly 660 subjects, a separate validation cohort made up of over 95 different subjects was used. The study combined high-throughput TCR immunosequencing, statistical association of individual TCRs with disease status, and machine learning to predict cytomegalovirus infection status. To study patterns of TCR occurrence, a later analysis re-analyzed previously published TCR beta repertoires from 550 to 800 donors and added high-resolution HLA genotyping. Rather than using new phenotypic data, the later analysis identified candidate immune exposures from TCR beta sequences and from how often those sequences occurred across donors. An earlier analysis of fewer than 700 of the donors applied high-throughput TCR beta sequencing to assess whether each TCR beta V gene segment acted as functional or pseudogenic. Alongside the repertoire data, information on donor age, sex, ethnicity and CMV serostatus was compiled. A later genetic analysis took genome-wide SNP genotypes for about three fifths of the roughly 700 donors and used that subset as a discovery cohort. Every discovery cohort repertoire had been produced on one sequencing platform. Both class I and class II loci were covered by HLA typing, at four-digit resolution. Typing coverage varied by locus: about 629-640 donors for A, B, C, DRB1 and DQB1; more than 500 for DQA1; 606 for DPA1; approximately 450 for DPB1. A handful of DR-DQ haplotypes were handled as single units for association and clustering because linkage in the cohort was strong. Across some 400 genotyped donors of the cohort, an average of about 240,000 unique TCR beta nucleotide sequences per donor were sequenced, and roughly 17% of those sequences were non-productive. Summary of the overall study and its limitations: In a later analysis, TCR association rates were found to vary across HLA loci, with the most associated TCRs seen for DRB1 alleles and the fewest for HLA-C alleles. A cluster of highly shared sequence variants was judged likely to represent a technical artifact of the sequencing pipeline. For the cohort, immune exposure information was limited to CMV serostatus. A further reported finding was that TCR beta sequences accurately predicted the HLA-A and HLA-B alleles for most subjects in the first cohort. In an earlier analysis of 587 of the donors, most TCR beta V segments were observed in productive rearrangements about 87% or about 30% of the time, broadly matching IMGT annotations. A later analysis reported that several top co-occurrence clusters appeared linked to parvovirus B19, influenza, CMV and Epstein-Barr virus. In vitro tests confirmed that a few of the cytomegalovirus-associated TCR beta chains recognize cytomegalovirus antigens. In a later genetic analysis, a missense DCLRE1C variant was associated with V-gene and J-gene trimming of TCR beta chains, and the association was replicated in an independent cohort. It was suggested by the authors that the approach could potentially be generalized to other disease states and immunological phenotypes. HLA typing was unavailable for some donors at each locus, so association tests used only the typed subset. Roughly uniform sequencing depth across donors was assumed in presence/absence analyses, although this assumption may not hold. Most TCR sequences were observed very rarely across donors, whereas some public TCRs were present in many individuals. Cytomegalovirus status was reported to be diagnosed by the classifier with high specificity and sensitivity in both the original and validation cohorts. According to a later analysis, most CMV-associated TCR beta chains appeared to be HLA-restricted, and the HLA associations seemed to be driven largely by CMV exposure. A later analysis found that HLA-associated TCR beta chains were more clonally expanded and had lower generation probabilities than equally common non-associated chains. Only TCR beta chains were sequenced in this cohort, and the absence of alpha or paired-chain data limited detectable features. When HLA alleles, especially DR and DQ, strongly co-occurred, attributing TCR associations to individual alleles was difficult. Because counts were too low, some 16 rarely observed V segments, including chromosome 9 orphons, were excluded from the earlier analysis of some 540 of the donors. Some IMGT-functional V segments, including TRBV6-2 and TRBV6-3, could not be distinguished by the 87-base-pair reads and were therefore excluded. Linkage disequilibrium might explain the correlated functional status among segregating V segments, but an unknown experimental factor could not be excluded. Compared with the approximately 720-donor mean, donors in an Asian-associated ancestry cluster had fewer N-insertions in productive TCRs, according to a later genetic analysis. In a later analysis, over 15,000 TCR beta sequences were associated with specific HLA alleles at a false discovery rate of 0.05. The study gave a list of roughly 150 TCR beta chains associated with cytomegalovirus.

CDR1 and CDR2 are read off the germline V gene (reference sequence) as MNHEY and SMNVEV. From V the trimming removes 6 bases and from J it removes 2 bases, while the gene matches leave 13 bases of the junction unaccounted for. CDR3 length: 17 amino acids, cysteine to phenylalanine. Kept here is only the CDR3 DNA, which spans 51 bases and is read in frame from base 1. Library preparation was by the immunoSEQ multiplex PCR assay. For the multiplex PCR, a mixture combining 60 forward primers for TCR Vbeta segments and 13 reverse primers for TCR Jbeta segments was used. The CDR3 region of rearranged TCR beta genes was amplified from genomic DNA with a multiplex PCR assay. The amplified TCR beta libraries were sequenced on the Illumina HiSeq System as 87-base-pair reads. The study's own analysis went as follows. Across the 500 to 700 repertoires, a later analysis counted 80 million or so unique TCR beta chains, some 11 million of which were shared by at least two donors. A nearest-neighbor algorithm error-corrected the raw reads and collapsed the reads into unique sequences, merging closely related sequences to remove PCR and sequencing errors. To assign V, D and J gene segments, CDR3 sequences were aligned to IMGT reference sequences. For a sequence to be retained, a match of at least six nucleotides was required to both a V gene segment and a J gene segment. A rearrangement counted as productive if the CDR3 had no stop codons and remained in frame with V and J, and every other rearrangement counted as non-productive. CDR3 was defined by IMGT convention, running from the second conserved V-encoded cysteine to the conserved J-encoded phenylalanine. The earlier analysis of 500 to 750 of the donors excluded any sequence lacking an unambiguous match to a single V gene segment. In an earlier analysis of 587 of the donors, V segments were called functional above 56.7% productive rearrangements and were called segregating when the between-donor standard deviation exceeded 5%. A statistical classification framework was built to diagnose cytomegalovirus status from the catalog of TCR beta chain sequences. V and J gene assignment, in a later analysis, came from comparing TCR nucleotide sequences with IMGT/GENE-DB human TR gene sequences. In a later analysis, CDR3 sequences and most-parsimonious VDJ recombination scenarios were assigned using the TCRdist pipeline. In a later analysis, each TCR beta chain was defined by its CDR3 amino acid sequence together with its V-gene family, and reads without a unique V-gene family were excluded. To address suspected cross-contamination and a sequencing artifact, a later analysis removed some 620 highly shared, low-generation-probability nucleotide sequences. In a later analysis, a clonal expansion index was calculated for each public chain from normalized within-repertoire ranks of inferred template counts. In a later analysis, generation probabilities were computed using a VDJ recombination model fitted to out-of-frame rearrangements, and the results were checked against IGoR. Hypergeometric tests were used in a later analysis to score TCR-TCR, TCR-HLA and TCR-CMV co-occurrence, with a repertoire-size bias correction applied to the TCR pairs. To estimate false discovery rates, a later analysis permuted the HLA or CMV assignments 20 times. In a later analysis, co-occurring TCRs were grouped using DBSCAN, with TCRdist sequence similarity added in when clustering inside HLA-allele-positive subsets. Repertoires with fewer than 30,000 or more than 120,000 public chains were left out of co-occurrence clustering, as were roughly five repertoires with anomalous nucleotide sharing. TCRdb took this table from immuneACCESS and kept in-frame rearrangements with V and J called. Such tables lack part of the clones; where checked against another copy, unresolved V genes explain under half of the gap, and the rest is unexplained. V and J calls and clone size are given by that table; D and trimming were obtained from the DNA. The table for this sample lists about 200,000 clones; around 79% of them were counted only once. Of the sample, approximately 0.4% falls within the top ten clones.

The cohort consisted of hundreds of healthy bone marrow donors. All cohort members were sampled while nominally healthy, although unrecorded immune exposures were likely present. The donor tested CMV seropositive, placing the donor among the 250 to 300 seropositive members of the cohort. Every donor gave a peripheral blood sample, and the peripheral blood mononuclear cells from that sample were used for TCR beta sequencing. Genomic DNA was extracted from the blood cell samples with the Qiagen DNeasy Blood Extraction Kit. Note on this clone: What this receptor recognizes is not known. It has no much larger one-base neighbor in the sample; base qualities were not kept.

The sequence joins TRBV27 to TRBJ2-7, and 10 junctional nucleotides match TRBD2. The sample consisted of PBMCs. This receptor was taken from a male donor in good health and CMV-seropositive. The CDR3 protein: CASRTLGLAESPYEQYF. In nucleotides, the sequence is TGTGCCAGCAGAACCCTAGGACTAGCGGAATCCCCCTACGAGCAGTACTTC.